The text below deals with one TCR beta chain. What it recognizes is unknown. The sample belongs to a study of graft-versus-host responses after intestinal transplantation. The wider study: Transplants were multivisceral, liver-intestinal, or isolated intestinal. Tacrolimus and steroids were given for about 3 years to all recipients after anti-thymocyte globulin induction. General study results and limits: Early post-transplant HvG declines showed an association with peak circulating GvH clone levels. Researchers found GvH clones in recipient marrow, and some showed up first in ileum or blood.

V lost 2 bases and J lost 6, with 1 base in between. CDR1 is SGHDN, CDR2 FVKESK, per germline. The CDR3 length is 11 residues. The repertoire was sequenced with immunoSEQ multiplex PCR; TCRdb's copy has only in-frame clones and lacks some. Of tens of thousands of clones listed, about nine tenths were seen once; the top ten hold around 7.1%. The source was bone marrow, collected 700 to 750 days after intestinal transplantation. The J gene is TRBJ1-4, the V gene TRBV14; no reliable D call. The receptor was isolated from a human patient who received an intestinal transplant, so some T cells may come from the graft donor. CDR3 sequence (DNA): TGTGCCAGCAGCCAATATGAAAAACTGTTTTTT. Its protein is CASSQYEKLFF.